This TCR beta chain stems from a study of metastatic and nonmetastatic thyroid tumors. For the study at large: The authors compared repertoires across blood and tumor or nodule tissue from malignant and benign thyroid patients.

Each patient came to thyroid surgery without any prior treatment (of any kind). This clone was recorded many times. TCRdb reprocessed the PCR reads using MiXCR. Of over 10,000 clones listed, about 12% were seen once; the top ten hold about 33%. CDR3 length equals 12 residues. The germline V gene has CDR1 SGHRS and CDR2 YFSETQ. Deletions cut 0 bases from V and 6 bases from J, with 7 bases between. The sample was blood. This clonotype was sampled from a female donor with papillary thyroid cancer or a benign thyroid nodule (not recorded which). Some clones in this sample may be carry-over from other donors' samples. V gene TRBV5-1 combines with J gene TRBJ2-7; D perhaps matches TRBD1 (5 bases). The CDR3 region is CASSLVQGEQYF. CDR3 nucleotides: TGCGCCAGCAGCTTGGTGCAGGGCGAGCAGTACTTC.